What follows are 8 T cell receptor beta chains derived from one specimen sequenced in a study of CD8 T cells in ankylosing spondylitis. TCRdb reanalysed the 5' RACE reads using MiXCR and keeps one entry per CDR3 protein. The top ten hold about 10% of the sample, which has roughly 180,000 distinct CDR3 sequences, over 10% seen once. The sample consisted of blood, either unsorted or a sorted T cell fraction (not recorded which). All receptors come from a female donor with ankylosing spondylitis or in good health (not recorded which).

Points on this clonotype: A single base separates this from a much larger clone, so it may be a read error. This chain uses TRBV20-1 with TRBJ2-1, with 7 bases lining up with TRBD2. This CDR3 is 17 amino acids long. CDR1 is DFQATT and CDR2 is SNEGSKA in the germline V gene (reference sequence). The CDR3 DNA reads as TGCTGTGCGATCGACACCCGGTCTAGCGGAAACTACAATGAGCAGTTCTTC. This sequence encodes CCAIDTRSSGNYNEQFF.

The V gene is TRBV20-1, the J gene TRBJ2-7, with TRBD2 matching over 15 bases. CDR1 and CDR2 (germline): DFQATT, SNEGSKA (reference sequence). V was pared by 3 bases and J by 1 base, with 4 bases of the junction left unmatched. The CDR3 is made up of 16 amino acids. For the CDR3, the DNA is TGCAGTGCTAGGGGACTAGCGGGAGGAACTTCCTACGAGCAGTACTTC. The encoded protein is CSARGLAGGTSYEQYF.

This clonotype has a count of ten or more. CDR3: CASSRQDNYEQYF. CDR3 nucleotide sequence: TGCGCCAGCAGCCGACAGGACAACTACGAGCAGTACTTC. This chain connects TRBV5-1 to TRBJ2-7, with D perhaps matching TRBD1 (6 bases). CDR3 length equals 13 residues. Looked up from germline, CDR1 is SGHRS and CDR2 is YFSETQ. The ends were cut back, 4 bases at V and 3 bases at J, with 11 bases in the middle.

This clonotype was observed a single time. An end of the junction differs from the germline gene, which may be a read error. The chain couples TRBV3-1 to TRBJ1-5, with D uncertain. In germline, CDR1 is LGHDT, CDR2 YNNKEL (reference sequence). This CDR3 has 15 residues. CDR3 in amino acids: CASSQDRAENRPQHF. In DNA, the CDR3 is TGTGCCAGCAGCCAAGATCGGGCAGAGAATCGGCCCCAGCATTTT.

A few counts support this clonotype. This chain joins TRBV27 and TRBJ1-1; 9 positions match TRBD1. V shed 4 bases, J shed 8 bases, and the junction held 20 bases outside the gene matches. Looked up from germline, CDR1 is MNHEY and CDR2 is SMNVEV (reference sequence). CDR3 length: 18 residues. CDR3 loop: CASSSLFRTGAGSAEAFF. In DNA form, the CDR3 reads TGTGCCAGCAGTTCCCTCTTTCGGACAGGGGCAGGATCGGCGGAAGCTTTCTTT.

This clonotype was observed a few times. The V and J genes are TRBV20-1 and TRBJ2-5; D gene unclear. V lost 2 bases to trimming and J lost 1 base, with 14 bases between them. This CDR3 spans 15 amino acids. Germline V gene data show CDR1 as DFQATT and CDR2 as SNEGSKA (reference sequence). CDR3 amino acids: CSARNQRRIQETQYF. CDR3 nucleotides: TGCAGTGCTAGAAACCAGCGTCGAATCCAAGAGACCCAGTACTTC.

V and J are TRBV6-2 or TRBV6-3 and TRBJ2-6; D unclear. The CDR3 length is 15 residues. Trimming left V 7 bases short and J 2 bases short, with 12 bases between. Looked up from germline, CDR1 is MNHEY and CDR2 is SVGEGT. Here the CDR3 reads CASTLGYPGANVLTF. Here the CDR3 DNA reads TGTGCCAGCACTTTAGGGTATCCTGGGGCCAACGTCCTGACTTTC.

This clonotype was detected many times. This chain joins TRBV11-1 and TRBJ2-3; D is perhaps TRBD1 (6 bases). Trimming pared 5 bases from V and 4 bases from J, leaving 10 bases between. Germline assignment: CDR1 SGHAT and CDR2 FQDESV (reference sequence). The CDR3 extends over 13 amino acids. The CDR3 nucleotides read TGTGCCAGCAGCCCTACAGGGTCAGATACGCAGTATTTT. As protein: CASSPTGSDTQYF.